This TCR beta chain was identified during a study of PD-1 blockade in classical Hodgkin lymphoma. The CDR3 covers 12 residues. Germline V gene data show CDR1 as PRHDT and CDR2 as FYEKMQ (reference sequence). The V end was cut by 6 bases, the J end by 6 bases, with 12 bases between. A remark on this clone: What it binds is not known.

Generated by immunoSEQ multiplex PCR, the TCRdb table keeps only in-frame clones and is missing some. The table lists 55,000 to 65,000 clones, around 87% of them singletons. Each patient relapsed following autologous stem cell transplantation, and prior brentuximab vedotin exposure differed. Best outcomes ranged across complete response, partial response and progressive disease. Study-wide results and limits: It was among complete responders that baseline diversity resembled that of newly diagnosed patients.

This receptor was taken from a human donor with classical Hodgkin lymphoma. V usage is TRBV13 and J usage is TRBJ2-7, with D uncertain. The source was peripheral blood mononuclear cells (PBMCs), collected at baseline. Here the CDR3 DNA reads TGTGCCAGCAGTGAATGGAAACCCGAGCAGTACTTC. Translating gives CASSEWKPEQYF. The complete variable domain, with remaining parts taken from reference TRBV13 and TRBJ2-7, reads AAGVIQSPRHLIKEKRETATLKCYPIPRHDTVYWYQQGPGQDPQFLISFYEKMQSDKGSIPDRFSAQQFSDYHSELNMSSLELGDSALYFCASSEWKPEQYFGPGTRLTVT.